The 12 T cell receptor beta chains below were found in one sample sequenced in a study of glioma-infiltrating T cells after dendritic cell vaccination. Time point defined: after dendritic cell vaccination, including at tumor progression/relapse. TCRdb's table, derived via immunoSEQ multiplex PCR, lists solely in-frame clones and lacks some. The table shows 20,000 or so clones, with roughly 86% occurring only once. The sequences come from blood, collected after dendritic cell vaccination. These receptors were obtained from a human donor with glioblastoma.

The chain recombines TRBV7-8 with TRBJ2-5; 7 positions agree with TRBD2. Germline assignment: CDR1 SGHVS and CDR2 FQNEAQ. The CDR3 is 16 residues long. The J segment lost 1 base and the V segment lost 6 bases, leaving 11 bases of the junction unmatched. The CDR3 DNA reads TGTGCCAGCAGTTTTCTTCCGGGGGGTACCCAAGAGACCCAGTACTTC. This sequence encodes CASSFLPGGTQETQYF.

The chain has TRBV5-4 and TRBJ2-5; TRBD2 might be the D (5 bases). The J call is in doubt because the DNA end fits TRBJ2-7 better. The germline V gene has CDR1 SGHNT and CDR2 YYREEE (reference sequence). This CDR3 is built from 15 residues. In DNA form, the CDR3 reads TGTGCCAGCAGCTTGGAAGGGCTAGCCACCTACGAGCAGTACTTC. It encodes CASSLEGLATYEQYF.

This clone was detected only once. J is TRBJ2-1 and V is TRBV18; D remains ambiguous. CDR1 and CDR2 (germline): KGHSH, LQKENI. The V end lost 3 bases, the J end lost 6 bases, and 9 bases lay between the germline ends. The CDR3 covers 13 residues. The CDR3 DNA is TGTGCCAGCTCACCCCTCTCGGGCAATGAGCAGTTCTTC. Its protein product is CASSPLSGNEQFF.

The chain couples TRBV25-1 to TRBJ2-1; D is possibly TRBD2 (6 bases). This CDR3 has 15 amino acids. Per germline, CDR1 MGHDK and CDR2 SYGVNS. The V gene lost 0 bases and the J gene lost 3 bases, with 9 bases spanning the gap. CDR3 bases: TGTGCCAGCAGTGAATACGGGACTGACTACAATGAGCAGTTCTTC. Its protein is CASSEYGTDYNEQFF.

V and J are TRBV2 and TRBJ2-2, with 7 bases that match TRBD1. V lost 4 bases to trimming and J lost 4 bases; unmatched junction nucleotides: 6. Germline assignment: CDR1 SNHLY and CDR2 FYNNEI. This CDR3 has 15 residues. CDR3 nucleotide sequence: TGTGCCAGCAGTGCACAGACAGGGTTCACCGGGGAGCTGTTTTTT. This sequence encodes CASSAQTGFTGELFF.

The chain uses TRBV29-1 and TRBJ1-2; 10 bases fit TRBD1. Germline V gene lookup returns CDR1 SQVTM and CDR2 ANQGSEA. Trimming at V came to 2 bases and at J to 6 bases, leaving 3 bases not matched to a gene. The CDR3 runs to 13 residues. CDR3 nucleotide sequence: TGCAGCGTTGAAAGGACAGGGGGAAATGGCTACACCTTC. Residues: CSVERTGGNGYTF.

This clone was detected only a few times. The V gene is TRBV6-5, the J gene TRBJ1-5; D is unresolved. This CDR3 is built from 15 residues. V lost 1 base and J lost 7, with 14 bases in between. CDR1 is MNHEY, CDR2 SVGAGI, per germline. The CDR3 DNA reads as TGTGCCAGCAGTTACTTAGCCAGCCCGGGGCAGCCCCAGCATTTT. It is translated as CASSYLASPGQPQHF.

This sequence joins TRBV9 and TRBJ2-1, with 8 bases that match TRBD2. Germline lookup yields CDR1 SGDLS and CDR2 YYNGEE. The CDR3 is 16 amino acids. V lost 4 bases, J lost 0 bases, and 6 bases stayed unmatched. This chain's CDR3 is CASSPTSGSSYNEQFF. The CDR3 nucleotides read TGTGCCAGCAGCCCCACTAGCGGTAGCTCCTACAATGAGCAGTTCTTC.

A note on this clone: Other DNA sequences of this sample code for an identical CDR3. V gene TRBV5-1 combines with J gene TRBJ1-6; D ambiguous. V shed 0 bases and J shed 13 bases, with 14 bases lying between them. CDR3 size: 14 residues. CDR1 and CDR2 from the germline V gene are SGHRS and YFSETQ. CDR3 nucleotides: TGCGCCAGCAGCTTGGAAACTTTAGAAGCCCCCCTCCACTTT. Residues: CASSLETLEAPLHF.

This clone showed up just once. The rearrangement links TRBV7-2 to TRBJ2-3, with TRBD2 identical over 8 bases. There are 17 residues in the CDR3. J was trimmed by 2 bases and V by 4 bases; bases with no gene match: 11. The germline CDR1 and CDR2 sequences are SGHTA and FQGNSA. As DNA, the CDR3 is TGTGCCAGCAGCTACCCCCCCGGCGGGGGGCCCACAGATACGCAGTATTTT. Encoded protein: CASSYPPGGGPTDTQYF.

This clone has only one observation. The chain is built from TRBV5-1 and TRBJ2-7; possibly TRBD2 for D (6 bases). Trimming cost V 4 bases and J 7 bases, with 9 bases left between them. The CDR3 has 11 amino acids. Germline CDR1 SGHRS, CDR2 YFSETQ. The CDR3 coding sequence is TGCGCCAGCAGCGCCGCGGGGGAGCAGTACTTC. Protein product: CASSAAGEQYF.

This clone was picked up a small number of times. The chain has TRBV7-2 and TRBJ1-4, with TRBD1 as a possible D gene (6 bases). The V gene's germline CDR1 is SGHTA and CDR2 FQGNSA. The CDR3 is made up of 15 amino acids. The V gene lost 5 bases and the J gene lost 4 bases, with 14 bases spanning the gap. CDR3 residues: CASSNQGSHNEKLFF. CDR3 sequence (DNA): TGTGCCAGCAGCAACCAGGGGTCCCATAATGAAAAACTGTTTTTT.